These 29 T cell receptor beta chains came from one sample sequenced in a study of regulatory T cells in long-lasting Graves disease. Time point specified: newly diagnosed GD, antithyroid drugs for less than 3 months. TCR sequences were obtained from RNA taken from PBMCs. Sequencing libraries for TCR beta were prepared with iRepertoire HTBI primers and Arm-PCR of CDR3 regions. MiXCR, applied by TCRdb to the multiplex PCR reads, yields one record per CDR3 protein. The data contain almost 450,000 distinct CDR3 sequences, about a sixth of them singletons. The same sample was also studied in work on T cells in Graves' hyperthyroidism and ophthalmopathy.

Sequences were derived from peripheral blood mononuclear cells (PBMCs), sampled at new diagnosis, from a patient treated with antithyroid drugs. These receptors originate from a woman in her 30s with Graves disease.

This clonotype was seen many times. V usage is TRBV27 and J usage is TRBJ2-7, with 10 bases fitting TRBD2. The germline V gene has CDR1 MNHEY and CDR2 SMNVEV (reference sequence). The junction had 10 bases not matched to a gene; V was cut back by 5 bases and J by 3 bases. This CDR3 comprises 16 residues. DNA of the CDR3: TGTGCCAGCAGTCCGGACGGTATAGCGGGAGGCTACGAGCAGTACTTC. Its protein product is CASSPDGIAGGYEQYF.

Details on this clonotype: A much larger clone differs by one base, so this may be a read error. V usage is TRBV30 and J usage is TRBJ2-7; D is uncertain. The CDR3 contains 13 residues. In germline, CDR1 is GTSNPN, CDR2 SVGIG (reference sequence). V was cut by 7 bases and J by 3 bases, with 16 bases left in between. CDR3 in DNA: TGTGCCTCCCACCAAGAGGAGTTCTACGAGCAGTACTTC. This sequence encodes CASHQEEFYEQYF.

V and J are TRBV30 and TRBJ2-3, with 7 bases that match TRBD2. Germline CDR1 and CDR2: GTSNPN and SVGIG (reference sequence). The length of the CDR3 is 13 residues. J gave up 10 bases and V 0 bases, and 7 bases lay outside the gene matches. The DNA for the CDR3 is TGTGCCTGGAGTGTAAGCGGGATCGTTGCGCAGTATTTT. Its protein product is CAWSVSGIVAQYF.

This clonotype was observed at least ten times. The chain has TRBV7-3 and TRBJ2-3, with TRBD2 as a possible D gene (6 bases). V lost 4 bases and J 1 base, leaving 6 bases between the germline ends. Germline V gene lookup returns CDR1 SGHTA and CDR2 FQGTGA. The CDR3 covers 13 residues. The CDR3 DNA reads TGTGCCAGCAGCTGGGGGGGCACAGATACGCAGTATTTT. This gives the protein CASSWGGTDTQYF.

This clonotype was seen only once. Because it lacks the conserved phenylalanine or tryptophan at the end, this CDR3 is likely a read error. The V call is TRBV6-2 or TRBV6-3, the J call TRBJ1-1; D is unresolved. Deletions cut 8 bases from V and 1 base from J, with 11 bases between. CDR1 and CDR2 from the germline V gene are MNHEY and SVGEGT. This CDR3 is 13 amino acids long. CDR3: CASRPFKNTEAFL. The CDR3 coding sequence is TGTGCCAGCCGACCCTTCAAGAACACTGAAGCTTTCCTT.

This clonotype was seen a handful of times. The chain links TRBV6-1 to TRBJ2-1; D may be TRBD1 (6 bases). Trimming removed 7 bases at V and 3 bases at J, with 13 bases between. The length of the CDR3 is 14 residues. Germline V gene sequence: CDR1 MNHNS, CDR2 SASEGT. This CDR3 is CASTQAGDYNEQFF. DNA for the CDR3: TGTGCCAGCACCCAGGCAGGGGACTACAATGAGCAGTTCTTC.

At least ten counts were recorded for this clonotype. The chain's CDR3 is CASSSQGRVEQFF. CDR3 sequence (DNA): TGTGCCAGCAGTTCCCAGGGGAGGGTTGAGCAGTTCTTC. The chain is built from TRBV27 and TRBJ2-1; TRBD2 might be the D (7 bases). V was cut by 4 bases and J by 9 bases, with 13 bases left in between. The CDR3 contains 13 residues. Germline V CDR1 and CDR2: MNHEY, SMNVEV (reference sequence).

This clonotype was observed many times. V usage is TRBV20-1 and J usage is TRBJ2-2; the match to TRBD1 covers 11 bases. The CDR3 runs 15 residues. V dropped 3 bases and J dropped 4; count of bases not matched to a gene: 4. CDR1 DFQATT and CDR2 SNEGSKA come from the germline V gene (reference sequence). This CDR3 reads CSASPGTGGTGELFF. The DNA for the CDR3 is TGCAGTGCTAGCCCCGGGACAGGGGGCACCGGGGAGCTGTTTTTT.

This clonotype was seen only once. Given a much more abundant clone one base away, this may be a read error. The CDR3 DNA is TGTGCCAGCAGCCAGCAACAGGGGGCAACCTACGAGCAGTTCTTC. It specifies CASSQQQGATYEQFF. This chain connects TRBV14 to TRBJ2-1; 9 bases line up with TRBD1. This CDR3 is built from 15 residues. The V gene's germline CDR1 is SGHDN and CDR2 FVKESK. V lost 3 bases and J lost 10; bases outside the gene matches: 10. The whole variable domain, filled in from reference TRBV14 and TRBJ2-1, reads EAGVTQFPSHSVIEKGQTVTLRCDPISGHDNLYWYRRVMGKEIKFLLHFVKESKQDESGMPNNRFLAERTGGTYSTLKVQPAELEDSGVYFCASSQQQGATYEQFFGPGTRLTVL.

V gene TRBV25-1 combines with J gene TRBJ2-1, with D uncertain. In germline, CDR1 is MGHDK, CDR2 SYGVNS. CDR3 length: 13 amino acids. Trimming cost V 6 bases and J 7 bases, with 13 bases left between them. The chain's CDR3 is CASRATQWNEQFF. The CDR3 DNA is TGTGCCAGCAGGGCAACGCAATGGAATGAGCAGTTCTTC.

This clonotype was seen more than once but under ten times. The rearrangement links TRBV29-1 to TRBJ1-1; the D gene is possibly TRBD1 (5 bases). CDR1 and CDR2 from the germline V gene are SQVTM and ANQGSEA. This CDR3 contains 10 residues. With 7 bases removed from V and 8 bases from J, the gap between germline ends came to 11 bases. The CDR3 DNA sequence: TGCAGCGGTCTAAACAGGGAAGCTTTCTTT. Its protein is CSGLNREAFF.

The table lists this clonotype with a few counts. This could be a read error, since a much larger clone is one nucleotide away. Given the absence of the conserved phenylalanine or tryptophan at the CDR3 end, a read error is likely. V usage is TRBV27 and J usage is TRBJ2-1, with 9 positions matching TRBD2. The CDR3 covers 19 residues. With 10 bases clipped from V and 7 bases from J, the junction kept 26 bases outside the gene matches. Germline assignment: CDR1 MNHEY and CDR2 SMNVEV (reference sequence). The CDR3 is CAIRTRAQELAGVANEQFS. The CDR3 DNA follows: TGTGCCATCAGGACGCGGGCCCAAGAATTAGCGGGAGTGGCAAATGAGCAGTTCTCC.

This clonotype was found many times. This chain joins TRBV11-2 and TRBJ2-4; 9 nucleotides agree with TRBD2. With V trimmed by 0 bases and J by 8 bases, 8 bases remained unmatched. Germline CDR1 reads SGHAT; CDR2 reads FQNNGV. The CDR3 is 16 amino acids. CDR3 sequence: CASSLDLASGKDIQYF. The DNA of the CDR3 is TGTGCCAGCAGCTTAGATTTGGCTAGCGGGAAGGACATTCAGTACTTC.

The chain couples TRBV4-2 to TRBJ2-7; perhaps TRBD2 as D (7 bases). Looked up from germline, CDR1 is LGHNA and CDR2 is YNFKEQ. With 4 bases removed from V and 5 bases from J, the gap between germline ends came to 12 bases. The length of the CDR3 is 13 residues. CDR3 amino acids: CASSRGGDNEQYF. CDR3 nucleotide sequence: TGTGCCAGCAGCCGGGGGGGGGACAACGAGCAGTACTTC.

There are many counts of this clonotype. This chain connects TRBV2 to TRBJ2-7, with 9 bases that match TRBD1. J lost 7 bases, V lost 3 bases, and 10 bases had no gene match. The CDR3 totals 15 residues. Germline values: CDR1 SNHLY, CDR2 FYNNEI. The CDR3 nucleotides are TGTGCCAGCAGTGATTCTGGGACAGGGCCGAGGGAGCAGTACTTC. Translating gives CASSDSGTGPREQYF.

This clonotype was seen at least ten times. One junction end does not reproduce the germline sequence, and a read error may be involved. The chain recombines TRBV5-1 with TRBJ1-1, with 10 bases that match TRBD1. The CDR3 is made up of 15 amino acids. The germline V gene encodes CDR1 SGHRS and CDR2 YFSETQ. The CDR3 loop reads CASSQGTGVNTEAFF. CDR3 in DNA: TGTGCCAGCAGCCAAGGGACAGGGGTGAACACTGAAGCTTTCTTT.

This chain uses TRBV20-1 with TRBJ2-6, with unresolved D. V was pared by 0 bases and J by 1 base, with 4 bases between. The length of the CDR3 is 14 residues. Germline V gene lookup returns CDR1 DFQATT and CDR2 SNEGSKA (reference sequence). Here the CDR3 reads CSARDQSGANVLTF. The DNA of the CDR3 is TGCAGTGCTAGAGACCAATCTGGGGCCAACGTCCTGACTTTC.

This clonotype was seen ten or more times. The rearrangement uses TRBV27 and TRBJ2-3; D is perhaps TRBD1 or TRBD2 (8 bases each). This CDR3 has 16 residues. The V gene lost 6 bases and the J gene lost 4 bases, with 20 bases spanning the gap. The germline V gene encodes CDR1 MNHEY and CDR2 SMNVEV (reference sequence). CDR3 in DNA: TGTGCCAGCAGACCAGGGGGCGGGAGGAGGGCAGATACGCAGTATTTT. Amino acids: CASRPGGGRRADTQYF.

This clonotype was counted ten times or more. V gene TRBV2 combines with J gene TRBJ1-1, with D unresolved. Germline CDR1 reads SNHLY; CDR2 reads FYNNEI. This CDR3 has 13 amino acids. V lost 7 bases to trimming and J lost 4 bases, with 13 bases between them. The CDR3 sequence: CASTLGGFTEAFF. CDR3 nucleotide sequence: TGTGCCAGCACCCTCGGTGGATTCACTGAAGCTTTCTTT.

Ten or more counts support this clonotype. The chain combines TRBV15 with TRBJ2-2; D is tentatively TRBD1 or TRBD2 (7 bases each). Looked up from germline, CDR1 is LNHNV and CDR2 is YYDKDF (reference sequence). The ends were cut back, 8 bases at V and 4 bases at J, with 20 bases in the middle. The CDR3 consists of 16 residues. The chain's CDR3 is CATRGGGSVRTGELFF. CDR3 bases: TGTGCCACCCGAGGGGGCGGGAGCGTACGCACCGGGGAGCTGTTTTTT.

As DNA, the CDR3 is TGCAGCGTTGAAGCCCGGGACAGACTTTTGAACACTGAAGCTTTCTTT. Amino acid sequence: CSVEARDRLLNTEAFF. The V gene is TRBV29-1, the J gene TRBJ1-1, with 7 bases aligning to TRBD1. With 1 base clipped from V and 0 bases from J, the junction kept 8 bases outside the gene matches. Germline V gene data show CDR1 as SQVTM and CDR2 as ANQGSEA. The CDR3 sequence is 16 residues long.

This clonotype has ten or more counts. V and J are TRBV27 and TRBJ1-1, with D unresolved. The V gene lost 2 bases and the J gene lost 5 bases, with 9 bases spanning the gap. CDR3 length equals 13 residues. The germline V gene has CDR1 MNHEY and CDR2 SMNVEV (reference sequence). This CDR3 is CASSLIWETEAFF. As DNA, the CDR3 is TGTGCCAGCAGTTTAATTTGGGAGACTGAAGCTTTCTTT.

This clonotype was seen ten or more times. This chain joins TRBV2 and TRBJ2-1, with no clear D. The ends were cut back, 7 bases at V and 2 bases at J, with 9 bases in the middle. The germline V gene encodes CDR1 SNHLY and CDR2 FYNNEI. CDR3 length: 13 residues. CDR3 region: CASIPGPYNEQFF. CDR3 in DNA: TGTGCCAGCATTCCGGGTCCCTACAATGAGCAGTTCTTC.

This clonotype was seen at least ten times. The chain uses TRBV29-1 and TRBJ2-3; TRBD2 might be the D (5 bases). Germline values: CDR1 SQVTM, CDR2 ANQGSEA. The CDR3 length is 13 residues. With 7 bases removed from V and 0 bases from J, the gap between germline ends came to 11 bases. CDR3 loop: CSEIGGSTDTQYF. CDR3 DNA sequence: TGCAGCGAGATTGGCGGGAGCACAGATACGCAGTATTTT.

The V gene is TRBV11-1, the J gene TRBJ2-1; D unclear. The germline V and J ends were trimmed by 5 bases and 8 bases, with 13 bases remaining between them. The CDR3 length is 13 residues. Germline CDR1 and CDR2: SGHAT and FQDESV (reference sequence). The CDR3 here is CASSPGSAYEQFF. The CDR3, as DNA: TGTGCCAGCAGCCCCGGCAGTGCATATGAGCAGTTCTTC.

This clonotype occurred many times. The chain couples TRBV28 to TRBJ1-5, with unresolved D. The CDR3 is 14 amino acids. Germline CDR1 and CDR2: MDHEN and SYDVKM. The V end was cut by 5 bases, the J end by 0 bases, with 8 bases between. The CDR3 coding sequence is TGTGCCAGCAGTCCTTATATTAGCAATCAGCCCCAGCATTTT. This translates into CASSPYISNQPQHF.

The J gene is TRBJ2-1, the V gene TRBV19; D unclear. Germline values: CDR1 LNHDA, CDR2 SQIVND (reference sequence). This CDR3 has 14 amino acids. Trimming removed 8 bases at V and 4 bases at J, with 15 bases between. CDR3 sequence reads: CASGTHTLYNEQFF. CDR3 in DNA: TGTGCCAGTGGAACCCATACCCTTTACAATGAGCAGTTCTTC.

The chain employs TRBV20-1 and TRBJ1-5; D remains unclear. Trimming took 4 bases from V and 0 from J, leaving 4 bases between them. Germline V gene sequence: CDR1 DFQATT, CDR2 SNEGSKA (reference sequence). The CDR3 length is 12 residues. The CDR3 loop is CSATYSNQPQHF. Written as DNA, the CDR3 is TGCAGTGCTACCTATAGCAATCAGCCCCAGCATTTT.

This clonotype was observed many times. The V call is TRBV11-3, the J call TRBJ2-2; no reliable D call. There are 12 residues in the CDR3. The germline CDR1 and CDR2 sequences are SGHNT and YENEEA. V dropped 3 bases and J dropped 4 bases, with 3 bases sitting between them. The chain's CDR3 is CASSFPTGELFF. The CDR3 DNA reads as TGTGCCAGCAGCTTCCCCACCGGGGAGCTGTTTTTT.